A selection of T cell receptor beta chains follows, all from one sample in a study of neurological immune-mediated disorders. One entry per CDR3 protein, called by TCRdb with MiXCR from the 5' RACE reads. The sample shows about 71,000 distinct CDR3 sequences, less than 5.5% of them seen only once. Input material: PBMCs. These receptors were collected from a man aged 30 to 39 with multiple sclerosis. Each CDR3 is given with its conserved first and last residue. The D gene is left open where the match is weak. Clone sizes are given selectively: once, few, many, or a class where the clone is expanded.

cdr3_nt cdr3_aa j_call clone_size d_call v_call
TGCAGCGTTGGAACGACAGCAAAACTTTACAATGAGCAGTTCTTC CSVGTTAKLYNEQFF TRBJ2-1 many NA TRBV29-1
TGTGCCAGCAGCTTAAAAAGGGGGGACACTGAAGCTTTCTTT CASSLKRGDTEAFF TRBJ1-1 few NA TRBV7-9
TGCAGTGCTATCAGAGGGGGCAGGGTCACCGGGGAGCTGTTTTTT CSAIRGGRVTGELFF TRBJ2-2 many TRBD1 TRBV20-1
TGTGCCAGCAAGAGGGAGGCCTTCTATGGCTACACCTTC CASKREAFYGYTF TRBJ1-2 many NA TRBV6-5
TGTGCCAACGGAACCCTGGGCTATGGCTACACCTTC CANGTLGYGYTF TRBJ1-2 NA NA TRBV7-8
TGTGCCAGCACCTACGGGACAGTTGGTTCACCCCTCCACTTT CASTYGTVGSPLHF TRBJ1-6 many TRBD1 TRBV12-3/TRBV12-4
TGCGCCAGCAGCCAAGACTGGGGGAACACTGAAGCTTTCTTT CASSQDWGNTEAFF TRBJ1-1 many NA TRBV4-1
TGTGCCAGCAGCCTTATTGGGGGCGATGGCTACACCTTC CASSLIGGDGYTF TRBJ1-2 many NA TRBV6-5
TGCGCCAGCAGTCCTGGGACACTCCCTCAAGTAGGTGAAGCTTTCTTT CASSPGTLPQVGEAFF TRBJ1-1 few NA TRBV5-1
TGCGCCAGCAGCTCTGGGGAGACCCAGTACTTC CASSSGETQYF TRBJ2-5 many NA TRBV5-1
TGTGCCAGCAGCTTTCGGACAGGGATAAACACCATATATTTT CASSFRTGINTIYF TRBJ1-3 many TRBD1 TRBV12-3/TRBV12-4
TGCGCCAGCAGCTCAGGGACCGACGCGGGCACTGAAGCTTTCTTT CASSSGTDAGTEAFF TRBJ1-1 many NA TRBV5-1
TGCAGTGCTAACCCAGGGTACGGGCCGACTGAAGCTTTCTTT CSANPGYGPTEAFF TRBJ1-1 many NA TRBV20-1
TGCGCCAGCAGCCCTCTGGGGGGGGAGTTTGATCAGCCCCAGCATTTT CASSPLGGEFDQPQHF TRBJ1-5 many NA TRBV5-1
TGCGCCAGCAGCCCATACTTGACAGGACTCACTGAAGCTTTCTTT CASSPYLTGLTEAFF TRBJ1-1 many NA TRBV5-1
TGCAGTGCTAGTGACAGGGCCCCAGGGGGAAACACCATATATTTT CSASDRAPGGNTIYF TRBJ1-3 many TRBD1 TRBV20-1
TGTGCCAGCAGTTACCTAGAGACCCAGTACTTC CASSYLETQYF TRBJ2-5 NA NA TRBV6-2/TRBV6-3
TGTGCCAGCAGCGCCATCAATGAGCAGTTCTTC CASSAINEQFF TRBJ2-1 many NA TRBV11-2
TGTGCCAGCAGCTTAAGAGGGGATTTGGGGTACGAGCAGTACTTC CASSLRGDLGYEQYF TRBJ2-7 many NA TRBV7-2
TGTGCCAGCAGTCCGCAGGGGGCTGGCACTGAAGCTTTCTTT CASSPQGAGTEAFF TRBJ1-1 many TRBD1 TRBV12-3/TRBV12-4
TGCAGTGCTAGAACCCTCGGGGGCCGTTACTACAATGAGCAGTTCTTC CSARTLGGRYYNEQFF TRBJ2-1 few NA TRBV20-1
TGTGCCAGCAGCTTTTTTTCTCAGGGCCAGGGTACGCAGTATTTT CASSFFSQGQGTQYF TRBJ2-3 many NA TRBV7-9
TGCAGTGCTAGAGGTGCTGACGTAAACGGCGAGACCCAGTACTTC CSARGADVNGETQYF TRBJ2-5 many NA TRBV20-1
TGTGCCACCAGTGATGGAATGGTAGGGGAGACGCAGCCCCAGAATTTT CATSDGMVGETQPQNF TRBJ1-5 few NA TRBV24-1
TGTGCCAGCAGTGGAGGACAGGGAGGGGACACCGGGGAGCTGTTTTTT CASSGGQGGDTGELFF TRBJ2-2 many NA TRBV25-1
TGTGCCAGCAGTTACAGTTCGACGGATAAGTATGGCTACACCTTC CASSYSSTDKYGYTF TRBJ1-2 many NA TRBV6-5
TGTGCCAGCAGCACCGCCGGGAGAACAGATACGCAGTATTTT CASSTAGRTDTQYF TRBJ2-3 many NA TRBV5-5
TGTGCCAGCAGTTTAATAACAGGGGATGGCTACACCTTC CASSLITGDGYTF TRBJ1-2 NA TRBD1 TRBV12-3/TRBV12-4
TGTGCCAGCAGCGTAGACAGGGCCAACTATGGCTACACCTTC CASSVDRANYGYTF TRBJ1-2 many NA TRBV9